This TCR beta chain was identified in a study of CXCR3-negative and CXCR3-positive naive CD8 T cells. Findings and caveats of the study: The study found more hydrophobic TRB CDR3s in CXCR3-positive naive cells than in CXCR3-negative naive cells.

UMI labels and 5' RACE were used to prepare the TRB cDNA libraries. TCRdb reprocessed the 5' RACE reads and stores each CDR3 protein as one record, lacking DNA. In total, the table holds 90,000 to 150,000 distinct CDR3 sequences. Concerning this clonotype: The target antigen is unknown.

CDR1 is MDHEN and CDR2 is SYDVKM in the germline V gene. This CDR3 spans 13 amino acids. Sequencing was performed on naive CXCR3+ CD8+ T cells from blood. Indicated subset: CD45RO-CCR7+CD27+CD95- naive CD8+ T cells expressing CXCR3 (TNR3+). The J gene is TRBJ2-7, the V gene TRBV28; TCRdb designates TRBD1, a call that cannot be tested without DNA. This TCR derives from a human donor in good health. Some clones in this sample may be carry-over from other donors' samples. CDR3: CASSDRVFNEQYF.